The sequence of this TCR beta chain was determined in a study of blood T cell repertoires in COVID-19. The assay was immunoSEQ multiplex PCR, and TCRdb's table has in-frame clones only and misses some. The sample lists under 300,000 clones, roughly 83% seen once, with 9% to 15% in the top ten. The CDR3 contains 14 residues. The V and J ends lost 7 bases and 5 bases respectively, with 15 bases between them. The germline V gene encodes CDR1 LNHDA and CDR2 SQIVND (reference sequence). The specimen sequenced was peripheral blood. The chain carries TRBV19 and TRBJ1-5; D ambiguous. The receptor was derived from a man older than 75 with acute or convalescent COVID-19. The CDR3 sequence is CASTPTRRDQPQHF. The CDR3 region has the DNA TGTGCCAGTACCCCGACACGGCGGGATCAGCCCCAGCATTTT. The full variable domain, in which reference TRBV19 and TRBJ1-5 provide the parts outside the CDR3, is DGGITQSPKYLFRKEGQNVTLSCEQNLNHDAMYWYRQDPGQGLRLIYYSQIVNDFQKGDIAEGYSVSREKKESFPLTVTSAQKNPTAFYLCASTPTRRDQPQHFGDGTRLSIL.